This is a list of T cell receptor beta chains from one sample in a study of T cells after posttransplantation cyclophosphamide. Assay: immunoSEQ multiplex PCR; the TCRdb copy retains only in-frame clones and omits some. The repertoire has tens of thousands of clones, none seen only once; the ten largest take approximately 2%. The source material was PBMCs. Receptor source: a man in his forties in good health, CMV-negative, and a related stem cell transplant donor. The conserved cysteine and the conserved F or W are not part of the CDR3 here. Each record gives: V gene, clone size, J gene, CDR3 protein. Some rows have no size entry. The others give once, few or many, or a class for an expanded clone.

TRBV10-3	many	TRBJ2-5	AISESGQVETQY
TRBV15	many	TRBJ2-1	ATSTEAFSYNEQF
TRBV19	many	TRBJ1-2	ASTGRGYGYT
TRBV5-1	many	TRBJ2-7	ASSLMGQSYEQY
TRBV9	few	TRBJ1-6	ASSVEAGGLNSPLH
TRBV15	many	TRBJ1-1	ATSSGSRADTEAF
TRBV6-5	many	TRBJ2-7	ASGAGISYEQY
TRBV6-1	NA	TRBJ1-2	ASSEAGLNNYGYT
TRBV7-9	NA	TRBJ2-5	ASSLAQGSGVETQY
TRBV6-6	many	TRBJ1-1	ASSTPGTGDTEAF
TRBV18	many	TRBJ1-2	ASSPSTGANYGYT
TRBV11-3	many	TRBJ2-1	ASSNRGSEQF
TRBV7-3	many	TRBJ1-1	ASSLATGPNTEAF
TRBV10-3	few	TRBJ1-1	AISEPPLDSF
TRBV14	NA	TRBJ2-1	ASSQEWGDRIYNEQF
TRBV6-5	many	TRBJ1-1	ASSYSSNTEAF
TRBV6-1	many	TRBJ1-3	ASSDGTAGNTIY
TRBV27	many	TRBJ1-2	ASSRGGQGGGYT
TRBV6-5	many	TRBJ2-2	ASRQGPDGELF
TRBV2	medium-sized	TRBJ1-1	ASSVQGGTEAF
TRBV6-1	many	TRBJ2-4	ASSEARLAGAKNIQY
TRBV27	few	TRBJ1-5	ASSLRQGQNQPQH
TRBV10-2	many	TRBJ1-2	ASSAAGQRARLNYGYT
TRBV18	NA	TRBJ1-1	ASSPPMGPTQGTEAF
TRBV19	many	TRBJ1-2	ASSITGADGYGYT
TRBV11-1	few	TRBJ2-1	ASSGGNGAYNEQF
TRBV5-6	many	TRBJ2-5	ASSSYSRNQETQY
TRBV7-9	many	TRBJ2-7	ASSPGTLNYEQY
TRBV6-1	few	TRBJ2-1	ASSERQSYNEQF
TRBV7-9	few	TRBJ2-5	ASSLGTSGRPQETQY
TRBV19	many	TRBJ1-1	ASSIQGATEAF
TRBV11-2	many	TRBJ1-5	ASSPQGSNQPQH
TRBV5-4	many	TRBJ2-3	ASRPTTGSDTQY
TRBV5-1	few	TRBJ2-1	ASSENTGTDNEQF
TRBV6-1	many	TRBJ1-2	ASSERGGLNYGYT
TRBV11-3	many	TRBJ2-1	ASSSGGGNEQF
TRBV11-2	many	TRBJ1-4	ASSLGVDFRGGSEKLF
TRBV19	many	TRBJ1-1	ASSTGFWTEAF
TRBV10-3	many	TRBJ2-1	AISTSYNEQF
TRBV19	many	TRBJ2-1	ASSIFPAGAHYNEQF
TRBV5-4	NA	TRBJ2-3	ASAGGSTDTQY
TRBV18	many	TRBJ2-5	ASSPLDRVETQY
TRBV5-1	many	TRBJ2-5	ASSLASGQETQY
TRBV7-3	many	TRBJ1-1	ASSSYGGTFPAVAF
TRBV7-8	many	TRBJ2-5	ASSSGTSAQY
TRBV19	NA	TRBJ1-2	AARFTGLNIYGYT
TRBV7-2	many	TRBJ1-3	ASSPQIFSGTGGDTIY
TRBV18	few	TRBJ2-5	ASSFQGLETQY
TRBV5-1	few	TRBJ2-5	ASSLFLAEGGETQY
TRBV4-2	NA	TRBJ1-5	ASSRVAVGNQPQH
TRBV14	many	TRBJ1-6	ASSQGPAANSPLH
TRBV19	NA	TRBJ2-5	ASSIYGQGETQY
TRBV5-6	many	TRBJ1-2	ASSSVQANYGYT
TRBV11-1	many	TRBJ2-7	ASSTLDRGLGEQY
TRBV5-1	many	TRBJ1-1	ASSLGGQGTTEAF
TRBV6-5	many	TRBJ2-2	ASSFRGGYTGELF
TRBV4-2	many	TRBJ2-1	ASSQAGTRSEQF
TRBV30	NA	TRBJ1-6	AWRNDIRGSPLH